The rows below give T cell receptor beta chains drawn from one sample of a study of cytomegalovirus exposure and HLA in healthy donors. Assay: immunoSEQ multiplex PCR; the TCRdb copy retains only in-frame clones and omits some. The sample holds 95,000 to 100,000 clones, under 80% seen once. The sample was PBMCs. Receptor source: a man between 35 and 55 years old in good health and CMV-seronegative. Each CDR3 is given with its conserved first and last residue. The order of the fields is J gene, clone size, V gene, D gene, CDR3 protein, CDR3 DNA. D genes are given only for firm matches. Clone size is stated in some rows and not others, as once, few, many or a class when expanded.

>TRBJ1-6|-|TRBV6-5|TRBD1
CATRDRATNSPLHF
TGTGCCACCCGGGACAGGGCGACTAATTCACCCCTCCACTTT
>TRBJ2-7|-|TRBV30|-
CAWRAQWARGCDF
TGTGCCTGGAGAGCTCAGTGGGCCAGGGGATGCGACTTC
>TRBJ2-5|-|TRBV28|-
CASNSGAGPTETQYF
TGTGCCAGCAACAGTGGGGCAGGGCCCACGGAGACCCAGTACTTC
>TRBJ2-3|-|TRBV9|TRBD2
CASSVVDSGGYADTQYF
TGTGCCAGCAGCGTAGTTGATAGCGGGGGGTATGCAGATACGCAGTATTTT
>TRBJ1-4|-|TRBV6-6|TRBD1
CASSYPTGIGDEKLFF
TGTGCCAGCAGTTACCCGACAGGGATCGGTGATGAAAAACTGTTTTTT
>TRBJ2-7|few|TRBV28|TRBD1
CASSTRQGSLVYEQYF
TGTGCCAGCAGTACGCGACAGGGGTCTTTGGTCTACGAGCAGTACTTC
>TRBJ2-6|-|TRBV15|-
CATSRERQSSGANVLTF
TGTGCCACCAGCAGGGAAAGACAGAGCTCTGGGGCCAACGTCCTGACTTTC
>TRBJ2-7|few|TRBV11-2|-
CASSLDSRTYEQYF
TGTGCCAGCAGCTTGGACTCCCGAACCTACGAGCAGTACTTC
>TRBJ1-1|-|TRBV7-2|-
CASSLVIGETEAFF
TGTGCCAGCAGCTTAGTAATAGGGGAAACTGAAGCTTTCTTT
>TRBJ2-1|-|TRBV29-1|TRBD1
CSVGGQGVIYNEQFF
TGCAGCGTGGGGGGACAGGGGGTTATCTACAATGAGCAGTTCTTC
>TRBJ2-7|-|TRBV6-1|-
CASSERGRVTYF
TGTGCCAGCAGTGAAAGGGGCAGGGTGACGTACTTC